This TCR beta chain came from a study of blood T cell repertoires in COVID-19. At the level of the study: COVID-19 samples, acute and convalescent, were from the United States, Italy and Spain.

In the original analysis: Amplification from reference gene primers served as the basis for estimated nucleated cell counts. Measured with immunoSEQ multiplex PCR; TCRdb has only the in-frame clones, and not every one. The V and J calls and the clone size are those of that table, but D and trimming were determined from the DNA. Among some 200,000 clones listed, about 80% were seen once. Those who participated ranged in age from 18 to 89 years and resided in approximately 23 US areas. Participants had their cohort set by participant-reported clinical history. Trimming removed 3 bases at V and 2 bases at J, with 13 bases between. This CDR3 contains 15 residues. Germline V gene data show CDR1 as LNHDA and CDR2 as SQIVND (reference sequence).

This chain connects TRBV19 to TRBJ1-1, with D perhaps matching TRBD1 (6 bases). The sequenced material came from PBMCs or T cells enriched from blood (not recorded which). This receptor was obtained from a woman in her thirties or forties with acute COVID-19. CDR3 loop: CASSIRGRFNTEAFF. CDR3 sequence (DNA): TGTGCCAGTAGTATCAGGGGCCGGTTTAACACTGAAGCTTTCTTT. Using reference TRBV19 and TRBJ1-1 for the parts outside the CDR3, the full variable domain is DGGITQSPKYLFRKEGQNVTLSCEQNLNHDAMYWYRQDPGQGLRLIYYSQIVNDFQKGDIAEGYSVSREKKESFPLTVTSAQKNPTAFYLCASSIRGRFNTEAFFGQGTRLTVV.